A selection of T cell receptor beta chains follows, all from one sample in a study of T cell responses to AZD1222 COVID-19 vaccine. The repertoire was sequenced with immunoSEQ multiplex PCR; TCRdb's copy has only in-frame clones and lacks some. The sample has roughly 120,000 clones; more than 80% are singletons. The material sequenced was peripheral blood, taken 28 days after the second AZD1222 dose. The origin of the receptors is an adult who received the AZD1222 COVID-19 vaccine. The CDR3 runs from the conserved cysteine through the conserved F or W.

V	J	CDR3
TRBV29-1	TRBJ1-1	CSVKTGTLNTEAFF
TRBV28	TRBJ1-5	CASGPIQGSNQPQHF
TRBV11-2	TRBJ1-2	CASTPDSLFYGYTF
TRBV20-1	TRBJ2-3	CSAAINTQYF
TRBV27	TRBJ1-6	CASRTGVVNSPLHF
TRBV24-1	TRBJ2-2	CATSAWDRDTGELFF
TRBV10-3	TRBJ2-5	CAISDFGGPGGTQYF
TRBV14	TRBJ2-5	CASSQGYGRQETQYF
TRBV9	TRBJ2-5	CASSVGPAGGETQYF
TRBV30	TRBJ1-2	CACNRIFGTAGEFYTF
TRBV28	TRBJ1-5	CAVEMGAGSNQPQHF
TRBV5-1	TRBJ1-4	CASGSGQSNEKLFF
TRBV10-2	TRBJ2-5	CASSGPTGSQETQYF
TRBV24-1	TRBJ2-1	CATSDPPPGKGVEDEQFF
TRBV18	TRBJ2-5	CASSPSRGQETQYF
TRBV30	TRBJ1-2	CAWSPGTGRNYGYTF
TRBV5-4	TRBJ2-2	CASSRAASGANTGELFF
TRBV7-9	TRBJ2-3	CASSLGQGLRDTQYF
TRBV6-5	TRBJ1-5	CATVYTGTGDMPQHF
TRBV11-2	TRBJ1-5	CASSLGPAGQPQHF
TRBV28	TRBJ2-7	CASNRDGPYEQYF
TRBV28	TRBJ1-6	CAVSYNSPLHF
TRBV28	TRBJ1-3	CASSAGTGGSGNTIYF
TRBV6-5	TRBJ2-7	CASSYSVPLSAYEQYF
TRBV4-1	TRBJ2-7	CASSQGAGDYSYEQYF
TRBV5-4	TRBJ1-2	CASFLRGNYGYTF